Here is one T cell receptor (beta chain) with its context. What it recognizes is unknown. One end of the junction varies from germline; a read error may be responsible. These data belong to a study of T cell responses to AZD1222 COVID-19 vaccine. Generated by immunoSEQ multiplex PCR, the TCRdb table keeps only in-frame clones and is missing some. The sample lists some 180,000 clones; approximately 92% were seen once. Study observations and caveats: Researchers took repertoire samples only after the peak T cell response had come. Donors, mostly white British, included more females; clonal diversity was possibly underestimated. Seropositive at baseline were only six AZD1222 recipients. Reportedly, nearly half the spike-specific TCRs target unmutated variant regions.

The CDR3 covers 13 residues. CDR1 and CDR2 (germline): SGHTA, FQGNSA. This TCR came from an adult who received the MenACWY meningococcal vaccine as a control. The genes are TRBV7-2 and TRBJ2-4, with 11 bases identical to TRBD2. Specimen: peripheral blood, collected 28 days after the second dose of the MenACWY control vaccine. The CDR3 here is CASSYTTSGSRRF. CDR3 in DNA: TGTGCCAGCAGCTATACCACTAGCGGGAGTCGCCGGTTC.